A selection of T cell receptor beta chains follows, all from one sample in a study of T cell responses to AZD1222 COVID-19 vaccine. Here immunoSEQ multiplex PCR was the method, and the copy in TCRdb shows in-frame clones only, minus some. This table holds some 120,000 clones, more than 70% found once. The specimen was peripheral blood, collected 28 days after the second AZD1222 dose. Source of these receptors: an adult who received the AZD1222 COVID-19 vaccine. Both conserved end residues are trimmed from each CDR3.

CDR3aa: ASKLGGQPQH
j_gene: TRBJ1-5
v_gene: TRBV28
len: 10

CDR3aa: ASSQVGLAPSSYNEQF
j_gene: TRBJ2-1
v_gene: TRBV4-2
len: 16

CDR3aa: ASSTPGRAIKSGQF
j_gene: TRBJ2-1
v_gene: TRBV6-6
len: 14

CDR3aa: ASTPGGRGTEAF
j_gene: TRBJ1-1
v_gene: TRBV27
len: 12

CDR3aa: ATDRASFNQPQH
j_gene: TRBJ1-5
v_gene: TRBV28
len: 12

CDR3aa: ASSPGLAANEQF
j_gene: TRBJ2-1
v_gene: TRBV5-1
len: 12

CDR3aa: ASSIRAGSGANVLT
j_gene: TRBJ2-6
v_gene: TRBV9
len: 14

CDR3aa: ASSPPEGLQETQY
j_gene: TRBJ2-5
v_gene: TRBV18
len: 13

CDR3aa: ASSLYSGFRGKETQY
j_gene: TRBJ2-5
v_gene: TRBV27
len: 15

CDR3aa: ASSTANTEAF
j_gene: TRBJ1-1
v_gene: TRBV28
len: 10

CDR3aa: AWSAGTQDQPQH
j_gene: TRBJ1-5
v_gene: TRBV30
len: 12

CDR3aa: AWKGQGHGNQPQH
j_gene: TRBJ1-5
v_gene: TRBV30
len: 13

CDR3aa: ASSLARELEQF
j_gene: TRBJ2-1
v_gene: TRBV7-2
len: 11

CDR3aa: ASSQADSGYT
j_gene: TRBJ1-2
v_gene: TRBV3-1/TRBV3-2
len: 10

CDR3aa: ASSHSANYGYT
j_gene: TRBJ1-2
v_gene: TRBV5-1
len: 11

CDR3aa: ASSNRGLDTEAF
j_gene: TRBJ1-1
v_gene: TRBV19
len: 12

CDR3aa: ASKEGAEVNSPLH
j_gene: TRBJ1-6
v_gene: TRBV9
len: 13

CDR3aa: ASQLNIGNTIY
j_gene: TRBJ1-3
v_gene: TRBV28
len: 11

CDR3aa: ASSSQGGYEQY
j_gene: TRBJ2-7
v_gene: TRBV28
len: 11

CDR3aa: ASSHELGVGEETQY
j_gene: TRBJ2-5
v_gene: TRBV9
len: 14

CDR3aa: ASSLSPNQETQY
j_gene: TRBJ2-5
v_gene: TRBV19
len: 12

CDR3aa: ASSPGETQY
j_gene: TRBJ2-5
v_gene: TRBV18
len: 9

CDR3aa: ASFSTGQGGGYT
j_gene: TRBJ1-2
v_gene: TRBV6-5
len: 12

CDR3aa: ASSIGPDIDGYT
j_gene: TRBJ1-2
v_gene: TRBV19
len: 12

CDR3aa: ASSFKGVGAF
j_gene: TRBJ1-1
v_gene: TRBV7-9
len: 10

CDR3aa: ASSEFGGAYNEQF
j_gene: TRBJ2-1
v_gene: TRBV6-1
len: 13

CDR3aa: ASSHETGGAGGYT
j_gene: TRBJ1-2
v_gene: TRBV4-3
len: 13

CDR3aa: AISPLAGGSYEQY
j_gene: TRBJ2-7
v_gene: TRBV10-3
len: 13

CDR3aa: ASSLAGATGELF
j_gene: TRBJ2-2
v_gene: TRBV5-1
len: 12

CDR3aa: ASSPSGPLGVLALH
j_gene: TRBJ1-6
v_gene: TRBV28
len: 14

CDR3aa: ASSQVDRQNTEAF
j_gene: TRBJ1-1
v_gene: TRBV4-2
len: 13

CDR3aa: ASSEWGRGDFNQPQH
j_gene: TRBJ1-5
v_gene: TRBV6-1
len: 15

CDR3aa: ASSPPGTRPVEAF
j_gene: TRBJ1-1
v_gene: TRBV11-2
len: 13

CDR3aa: ATSRGGLAGAPGTGELF
j_gene: TRBJ2-2
v_gene: TRBV15
len: 17

CDR3aa: ATSLTGDQETQY
j_gene: TRBJ2-5
v_gene: TRBV15
len: 12

CDR3aa: ASSHATVGFSNQPQH
j_gene: TRBJ1-5
v_gene: TRBV16
len: 15

CDR3aa: ASSLREFTTERQY
j_gene: TRBJ2-3
v_gene: TRBV7-2
len: 13

CDR3aa: ASFASEAF
j_gene: TRBJ1-1
v_gene: TRBV2
len: 8

CDR3aa: SVARNRNEQY
j_gene: TRBJ2-7
v_gene: TRBV29-1
len: 10

CDR3aa: ARSSRLPPDEQY
j_gene: TRBJ2-7
v_gene: TRBV5-3
len: 12

CDR3aa: ASSQEQGSSSYNSPLH
j_gene: TRBJ1-6
v_gene: TRBV4-3
len: 16

CDR3aa: ASSRRADKGETQY
j_gene: TRBJ2-5
v_gene: TRBV7-7
len: 13

CDR3aa: ASSFYGQMGNQPQH
j_gene: TRBJ1-5
v_gene: TRBV6-2/TRBV6-3
len: 14

CDR3aa: ASSPASYEQY
j_gene: TRBJ2-7
v_gene: TRBV18
len: 10

CDR3aa: ASSVSMDSYGYT
j_gene: TRBJ1-2
v_gene: TRBV6-4
len: 12

CDR3aa: ASSQVGLAGGQTYEQY
j_gene: TRBJ2-7
v_gene: TRBV4-1
len: 16

CDR3aa: ASSPEFGTGGFNQPQH
j_gene: TRBJ1-5
v_gene: TRBV28
len: 16